This T cell receptor beta chain derives from a study of T cell responses to AZD1222 COVID-19 vaccine. Study-wide results and caveats: Nearly half of spike-specific TCRs reportedly target unmutated variant regions. Just a handful of AZD1222 recipients were seropositive at baseline.

The method was immunoSEQ multiplex PCR; TCRdb's version includes in-frame clones alone and lacks a portion of them. The sample contains about 120,000 clones, over 75% of which appear only once. This CDR3 comprises 14 residues. Per the germline V gene, CDR1 is ENHRY and CDR2 is SYGVKD. The J segment lost 7 bases and the V segment lost 6 bases, leaving 8 bases of the junction unmatched. As to this clone: Its target is not known.

The specimen comprised peripheral blood, sampled on day 0 of AZD1222 vaccination. The source of this sequence is an adult in good health. This chain joins TRBV10-3 and TRBJ1-4; 7 bases line up with TRBD1. The CDR3: CAIRPGQVGEKLFF. DNA for the CDR3: TGTGCCATCAGGCCCGGACAGGTCGGTGAAAAACTGTTTTTT.